The present entry profiles one TCR beta chain with its context. The antigen remains undetermined. This sample was taken from a study of response to subunit inactivated influenza vaccine. The study, taken as a whole, reports: A suggestion made by the authors is that each seasonal influenza vaccination recruits few new T cells.

TCRdb redid the calling of the RT-PCR reads with MiXCR, one entry per CDR3 protein. The table has roughly 790,000 distinct CDR3 sequences, 20% to 25% seen once. There are 17 residues in the CDR3. Between the trimmed V and J ends, which lost 2 bases and 1 base, there was a span of 18 bases. In germline, CDR1 is SEHNR, CDR2 FQNEAQ (reference sequence). The TCR sequence derives from a man aged 45-65 years who received an inactivated influenza vaccine. J is TRBJ2-7 and V is TRBV7-9, with D possibly being TRBD1 (5 bases). The material sequenced was PBMCs from blood, taken 5 to 6 days after vaccination. CDR3 in amino acids: CASSLSSLDRFSYEQYF. The CDR3 DNA follows: TGTGCCAGCAGCTTATCCTCCCTAGACAGATTTTCCTACGAGCAGTACTTC.